The rows below give T cell receptor beta chains drawn from one sample of a study of response to subunit inactivated influenza vaccine. A single record per CDR3 protein comes from TCRdb applying MiXCR to the RT-PCR reads. In the table there are roughly 500,000 distinct CDR3 sequences, 25% of which are singletons. The sequencing here drew on CD4+ T cells sorted from PBMCs, taken around 5 days after vaccination. Receptors were obtained from a man in his fifties or sixties who received an inactivated influenza vaccine. CDR3s include the opening cysteine and the closing phenylalanine or tryptophan. A D gene is named only where the DNA matches it firmly. The size field is filled for only some rows; it gives once, few, many or a size class.

.	TRBD1	TRBV12-3/TRBV12-4	TRBJ1-2	TGTGCCAGCAGTCCGGAGACAGGGTGGCATGGCTACACCTTC	CASSPETGWHGYTF
.	.	TRBV7-3	TRBJ2-2	TGTGCCAGCGGTGGGAGCACCGGGGAGCTGTTTTTT	CASGGSTGELFF
few	TRBD2	TRBV5-5	TRBJ2-1	TGTGCCAGCAGCTTTGGGACTAGCGGGGGGTCCCCCTACAATGAGCAGTTCTTC	CASSFGTSGGSPYNEQFF
many	.	TRBV20-1	TRBJ2-1	TGCAGTGCCCCCATCTACAATGAGCAGTTCTTC	CSAPIYNEQFF
.	.	TRBV20-1	TRBJ1-2	TGCAGTTCCCTCGGAAACTATGGCTACACCTTC	CSSLGNYGYTF
few	.	TRBV20-1	TRBJ2-7	TGCAGTGCTAGAGTATCGGGGGAGCAGTACTTC	CSARVSGEQYF
.	.	TRBV7-9	TRBJ2-1	TGTGCCAGCAGCTCCTATACCAACTACAATGAGCAGTTCTTC	CASSSYTNYNEQFF
many	TRBD1	TRBV12-3/TRBV12-4	TRBJ1-2	TGTGCCAGCAGTACAGGGGGCGGCTATGGCTACACCTTC	CASSTGGGYGYTF
.	.	TRBV10-3	TRBJ2-3	TGTGCCATCAGCCCCCGGGGGAGCACAGATACGCAGTATTTT	CAISPRGSTDTQYF
few	.	TRBV9	TRBJ2-5	TGTGCCAGCAGCAACTCAGGGTCTCGAGGGGAGACCCAGTACTTC	CASSNSGSRGETQYF
.	TRBD1	TRBV2	TRBJ2-2	TGTGCCAGCCAGACAGGGTCCGGGGAGCTGTTTTTT	CASQTGSGELFF
few	TRBD1	TRBV20-1	TRBJ1-2	TGCAGTGCAACTTTAGGGACAGGCACAATCTATGGCTACACCTTC	CSATLGTGTIYGYTF
.	.	TRBV5-1	TRBJ2-1	TGCGCCAGCAGCGAGGGGCCGTGGAATGAGCAGTTCTTC	CASSEGPWNEQFF
few	TRBD1	TRBV5-5	TRBJ2-7	TGTGCCAGCAGCTTGGATCCGGGACAGGGAAACTACGAGCAGTACTTC	CASSLDPGQGNYEQYF
.	.	TRBV10-3	TRBJ2-1	TGTGCCATCAGTTTGGGGGCTCGCAATGAGCAGTTCTTC	CAISLGARNEQFF
few	.	TRBV29-1	TRBJ1-2	.	CSVEDFGPGLYYGYTF
few	TRBD1	TRBV12-3/TRBV12-4	TRBJ1-5	TGTGCCAGCAGAGCCGACAGGGCAGAGCCCCAGCATTTT	CASRADRAEPQHF
few	TRBD1	TRBV7-2	TRBJ2-7	TGTGCCAGCAGTAACAGGGGGCTAAAGAACTACGAGCAGTACTTC	CASSNRGLKNYEQYF
.	.	TRBV15	TRBJ1-6	TGTGCCACCAGCCGAAGGGGGGTCTATAATTCACCCCTCCACTTT	CATSRRGVYNSPLHF
few	TRBD2	TRBV7-2	TRBJ2-1	TGTGCCAGCAGCTTTGTACGGACTAGAGGAAATGAGCAGTTCTTC	CASSFVRTRGNEQFF
few	TRBD1	TRBV7-2	TRBJ1-4	TGTGCCAGCAGCACCAAGACAGGGAGGAGTGAAAAACTGTTTTTT	CASSTKTGRSEKLFF
.	.	TRBV20-1	TRBJ2-2	TGCAGTGCTAGAGACGCACAGGGAGGCACCGGGGAGCTGTTTTTT	CSARDAQGGTGELFF
.	TRBD1	TRBV5-1	TRBJ1-2	TGCGCCAGCAGCCTGTCGACAGGGGGCATTGGCTACACCTTC	CASSLSTGGIGYTF
.	.	TRBV2	TRBJ1-1	TGTGCCAGCAGCGCCTCCTTGAACACTGAAGCTTTCTTT	CASSASLNTEAFF
once	.	TRBV3-1	TRBJ2-5	TGTGCCAGCAGCCGGGGCGATGGGACCCAGTACTTC	CASSRGDGTQYF
.	TRBD2	TRBV30	TRBJ2-2	TGTGCCTGGAGTGTAGGACTCGCGGGGGAGCTGATTTTT	CAWSVGLAGELIF
.	TRBD2	TRBV29-1	TRBJ2-3	TGCAGCGTTGAAGGGACTAGCGGGGGGGGTGCGCAGTATTTT	CSVEGTSGGGAQYF
.	.	TRBV5-1	TRBJ2-3	TGCGCCAGCAGCCGACAGGCCGAGAAGACAGATACGCAGTATTTT	CASSRQAEKTDTQYF
once	.	TRBV28	TRBJ2-5	TGTGCCAGCAGTTCTGCCACTGGGTACCAAGAGACCCAGTACTTC	CASSSATGYQETQYF
many	TRBD1	TRBV5-6	TRBJ2-1	TGTGCCAGCAGCCGGGACAGCTACAATGAGCAGTTCTTC	CASSRDSYNEQFF
.	.	TRBV9	TRBJ2-5	TGTGCCAGCAGCGTAGGTCGGAGCCAAGAGACCCAGTACTTC	CASSVGRSQETQYF
few	.	TRBV7-2	TRBJ1-5	TGTGCCAGCAGCTTAGCCCCGGAGGGCAATCAGCCCCAGCATTTT	CASSLAPEGNQPQHF
.	TRBD2	TRBV5-1	TRBJ2-3	TGCGCCAGCAGCTCCACCGGGACTAGCGGGAGTACAGATACGCAGTATTTT	CASSSTGTSGSTDTQYF
.	TRBD2	TRBV12-3/TRBV12-4	TRBJ2-5	TGTGCCAGCAGTTTAGAGTGGTGGGCTAGCGGACAAGAGACCCAGTACTTC	CASSLEWWASGQETQYF
few	.	TRBV20-1	TRBJ2-5	TGCAGTGCTAGACCCCCGCACGGGGACTCCCAGTACTTC	CSARPPHGDSQYF
few	.	TRBV29-1	TRBJ2-5	TGCAGCGTTGAAGATTGGACTGGTTCCCCAGAGACCCAGTACTTC	CSVEDWTGSPETQYF
.	.	TRBV7-2	TRBJ2-2	TGTGCCAGCAGCTTAGACAGGACGAACACCGGGGAGCTGTTTTTT	CASSLDRTNTGELFF
once	TRBD2	TRBV28	TRBJ2-1	TGTGCCAGCCTCGCGGGAGTATACAATGAGCAGTTCTTC	CASLAGVYNEQFF
few	.	TRBV27	TRBJ2-2	TGTGCCAGCAGTTTAGGAGGGGCTCGGAGCACCGGGGAGCTGTTTTTT	CASSLGGARSTGELFF
few	TRBD2	TRBV29-1	TRBJ2-1	TGCAGCGTTGTAGGGCGGGGGGTTCTGAATGAGCAGTTCTTC	CSVVGRGVLNEQFF
few	TRBD2	TRBV20-1	TRBJ2-1	TGCAGTGCTAGACGGGGGGTCCTTTTCGATGAGCAGTTCTTC	CSARRGVLFDEQFF
many	TRBD1	TRBV7-9	TRBJ1-6	TGTGCCAGCAGTCGGGACAGGTTAAAGTCATCACCCCTCCACTTT	CASSRDRLKSSPLHF
few	.	TRBV4-3	TRBJ1-2	TGCGCCAGCAGCCAAGGGAAGGGCTATGGCTACACCTTC	CASSQGKGYGYTF
.	.	TRBV7-2	TRBJ1-2	TGTGCCAGCAGCTTACCAGGGTTGATCACCTTC	CASSLPGLITF
few	.	TRBV4-3	TRBJ2-1	TGCGCCAGCAGCCAAGAAGGGAGGGGGGGGGCCTACAATGAGCAGTTCTTC	CASSQEGRGGAYNEQFF
few	.	TRBV10-3	TRBJ2-2	TGTGCCTGGGGGGATCCGAACACCGGGGAGCTGTTTTTT	CAWGDPNTGELFF
few	.	TRBV5-1	TRBJ2-5	TGCGCCAGCAGCTTGAGTAATTCGGAGACCCAGTACTTC	CASSLSNSETQYF
.	TRBD1	TRBV27	TRBJ2-7	TGTGCCAGCAGTTTATTCTTCCAGGGACAGGGGGCAAACGAGCAGTACTTC	CASSLFFQGQGANEQYF
many	.	TRBV5-1	TRBJ2-4	TGCGCCAGCAGCCCGGACGGGGCGAGGGACATTCAGTACTTC	CASSPDGARDIQYF
many	.	TRBV12-3/TRBV12-4	TRBJ1-2	TGTGCCAGCAGTTTAACGTCGACAGTTGCTAACTATGGCTACACCTTC	CASSLTSTVANYGYTF
once	.	TRBV5-1	TRBJ2-5	TGCGCCAGCAGGATTGGAGGGGCCGCCTTCAGTGAGACCCAGTACTTC	CASRIGGAAFSETQYF
few	.	TRBV7-2	TRBJ2-3	TGTGCCAGCAGCTTAGGGTTTGCGGGTCTGGACACAGATACGCAGTATTTT	CASSLGFAGLDTDTQYF
.	.	TRBV5-8	TRBJ2-1	TGTGCCAGCGAACCCGGGACCAACTACAATGAGCAGTTCTTC	CASEPGTNYNEQFF
.	.	TRBV12-5	TRBJ2-3	TGTGCTAGTGGGTTGAGAGAGTCAGATACGCAGTATTTT	CASGLRESDTQYF